One and the same sample provided the 32 T cell receptor beta chains below, sequenced in a study of T-cell memory formation after mild COVID-19. MiXCR was run by TCRdb on the 5' RACE reads, yielding one entry per CDR3 protein. The table lists 75,000 to 95,000 distinct CDR3 sequences, 10% to 15% of them singletons. Sequenced sample: PBMCs or a T cell subset sorted from them (not recorded which). The receptors stem from an adult woman who had mild COVID-19 (a few samples of this study predate the infection). Cell type and time point are not known.

This clonotype appeared a few times. The gene calls are TRBV7-3 and TRBJ2-2, with 14 nucleotides matching TRBD2. After removal of 3 bases from V and 5 bases from J, the junction contained 2 bases not matched to a gene. The length of the CDR3 is 16 residues. Germline V gene data show CDR1 as SGHTA and CDR2 as FQGTGA. The CDR3 sequence is CASSLGLAGVTGELFF. In DNA, the CDR3 is TGTGCCAGCAGCTTGGGACTAGCGGGAGTAACCGGGGAGCTGTTTTTT.

J is TRBJ1-1 and V is TRBV6-1; D is unresolved. V was clipped by 3 bases and J by 11 bases, with 10 bases between them. Per germline, CDR1 MNHNS and CDR2 SASEGT. The CDR3 loop spans 11 amino acids. The DNA for the CDR3 is TGTGCCAGCAGTGAGCCAGCCGGGGCTTTCTTT. Amino acid sequence: CASSEPAGAFF.

This clonotype appeared a few times. This chain links TRBV19 with TRBJ2-3; D might be TRBD2 (5 bases). The CDR3 extends over 15 amino acids. The germline V and J ends were trimmed by 3 bases and 0 bases, with 10 bases remaining between them. The germline V gene encodes CDR1 LNHDA and CDR2 SQIVND (reference sequence). CDR3 residues: CASSIRGPSTDTQYF. The CDR3 nucleotides are TGTGCCAGTAGTATCAGAGGGCCTAGCACAGATACGCAGTATTTT.

The rearrangement links TRBV11-2 to TRBJ2-5, with TRBD2 matching over 16 bases. V gave up 3 bases and J gave up 5 bases; unmatched junction bases: 12. CDR3 size: 19 residues. The V gene's germline CDR1 is SGHAT and CDR2 FQNNGV. The CDR3 DNA reads as TGTGCCAGCAGCTTGGAGGGACTAGCGGGAGGGGGGATCACGGAGACCCAGTACTTC. Protein product: CASSLEGLAGGGITETQYF.

The DNA for the CDR3 is TGCGCCAGCAGCCAAGGGACTAGGGATGAGCAGTTCTTC. This codes for CASSQGTRDEQFF. The chain is built from TRBV4-3 and TRBJ2-1; 7 nucleotides align to TRBD2. The CDR3 is 13 amino acids. The V segment lost 1 base and the J segment 8 bases; nucleotides outside the gene matches: 2. Germline V lookup: CDR1 LGHNA, CDR2 YSLEER.

CDR3 sequence: CASSLGPGQGNTGELFF. As DNA, the CDR3 is TGTGCCAGCAGCTTAGGGCCGGGACAGGGGAACACCGGGGAGCTGTTTTTT. This chain connects TRBV11-2 to TRBJ2-2, with 9 nucleotides matching TRBD1. Per the germline V gene, CDR1 is SGHAT and CDR2 is FQNNGV. The length of the CDR3 is 17 residues. V dropped 1 base and J dropped 1; count of bases not matched to a gene: 4.

This clonotype was counted ten times or more. The chain recombines TRBV6-6 with TRBJ2-7; the match to TRBD1 covers 7 bases. CDR3 length: 15 residues. V lost 2 bases and J lost 0; bases outside the gene matches: 4. The germline gives CDR1 MNHNY, CDR2 SVGAGI (reference sequence). The CDR3 reads CASSYPPGGSYEQYF. In DNA, the CDR3 is TGTGCCAGCAGTTACCCTCCAGGGGGCTCCTACGAGCAGTACTTC.

This clonotype was detected many times. This rearrangement joins TRBV29-1 to TRBJ2-2; no reliable D call. The germline CDR1 and CDR2 sequences are SQVTM and ANQGSEA. V lost 8 bases and J lost 4, with 17 bases in between. The CDR3 runs 14 residues. For the CDR3, the DNA is TGCAGCATTACAGAGGATTTAGGCACCGGGGAGCTGTTTTTT. This translates into CSITEDLGTGELFF.

There are a few counts of this clonotype. The rearrangement uses TRBV18 and TRBJ2-2; TRBD1 aligns across 7 bases. This CDR3 has 16 residues. Trimming took 0 bases from V and 1 from J; bases not matched to a gene: 2. CDR1 and CDR2 from the germline V gene are KGHSH and LQKENI. For the CDR3, the DNA is TGTGCCAGCTCACCACCGACAGGGCTGAACACCGGGGAGCTGTTTTTT. Residues: CASSPPTGLNTGELFF.

The chain couples TRBV7-9 to TRBJ1-3; 8 bases are shared with TRBD1. Germline V gives CDR1 SEHNR, CDR2 FQNEAQ (reference sequence). The CDR3 has 15 amino acids. V gave up 10 bases and J gave up 0 bases; unmatched junction bases: 8. The CDR3: CAIPDRDNSGNTIYF. The CDR3 DNA follows: TGTGCCATACCGGACAGGGACAACTCTGGAAACACCATATATTTT. The full variable domain, in which reference TRBV7-9 and TRBJ1-3 provide the parts outside the CDR3, is DTGVSQNPRHKITKRGQNVTFRCDPISEHNRLYWYRQTLGQGPEFLTYFQNEAQLEKSRLLSDRFSAERPKGSFSTLEIQRTEQGDSAMYLCAIPDRDNSGNTIYFGEGSWLTVV.

This clonotype has ten or more counts. The chain couples TRBV7-2 to TRBJ2-1; no clear D gene. Trimming left V 1 base short and J 9 bases short, with 13 bases between. The length of the CDR3 is 14 residues. In germline, CDR1 is SGHTA, CDR2 FQGNSA. CDR3 bases: TGTGCCAGCAGCTTAGTCTCGAACAGTGTTGAGCAGTTCTTC. As protein: CASSLVSNSVEQFF. Filled out from reference TRBV7-2 and TRBJ2-1, the complete variable domain reads GAGVSQSPSNKVTEKGKDVELRCDPISGHTALYWYRQSLGQGLEFLIYFQGNSAPDKSGLPSDRFSAERTGGSVSTLTIQRTQQEDSAVYLCASSLVSNSVEQFFGPGTRLTVL.

This clonotype occurred a few times. The J gene is TRBJ2-5, the V gene TRBV2; 9 bases are shared with TRBD2. Germline CDR1 reads SNHLY; CDR2 reads FYNNEI. The CDR3 covers 15 residues. The V gene end was trimmed by 2 bases and the J gene end by 1 base; junction bases not matched to a gene: 2. CDR3 loop: CASSEPSGVQETQYF. The CDR3 DNA is TGTGCCAGCAGTGAACCTAGCGGGGTCCAAGAGACCCAGTACTTC.

This clonotype was counted between two and nine times. This chain links TRBV12-3 or TRBV12-4 with TRBJ2-1, with 9 positions matching TRBD2. This CDR3 contains 13 residues. Germline trimming cut 5 bases from V and 6 bases from J; bases unmatched to any gene: 2. DNA of the CDR3: TGTGCCAGCAGTGTGACTAGCGGCAATGAGCAGTTCTTC. This sequence encodes CASSVTSGNEQFF.

The chain is built from TRBV4-3 and TRBJ1-2, with unresolved D. Looked up from germline, CDR1 is LGHNA and CDR2 is YSLEER. The V end was cut by 0 bases, the J end by 5 bases, with 7 bases between. The CDR3 has 13 residues. The CDR3 reads CASSQENGYGYTF. The CDR3, as DNA: TGCGCCAGCAGCCAAGAAAACGGGTATGGCTACACCTTC.

This clonotype was counted between two and nine times. The CDR3 is CASSAIAGGPTDTQYF. In DNA, the CDR3 is TGTGCCAGCTCGGCTATAGCGGGGGGCCCCACAGATACGCAGTATTTT. J is TRBJ2-3 and V is TRBV18, with 10 positions matching TRBD2. The CDR3 runs 16 residues. V was clipped by 6 bases and J by 2 bases; unmatched bases: 8. The germline V gene has CDR1 KGHSH and CDR2 LQKENI.

This clonotype was seen more than once but under ten times. The rearrangement uses TRBV29-1 and TRBJ2-7; TRBD2 aligns across 7 bases. The CDR3 totals 15 residues. Germline loops: CDR1 SQVTM, CDR2 ANQGSEA. V dropped 6 bases and J dropped 0; count of bases not matched to a gene: 11. The chain's CDR3 is CSVQGAGGSSYEQYF. In DNA form, the CDR3 reads TGCAGCGTCCAAGGAGCGGGCGGGAGCTCCTACGAGCAGTACTTC.

This clonotype appeared many times. The chain couples TRBV7-6 to TRBJ2-1, with 7 bases identical to TRBD2. V dropped 5 bases and J dropped 3; count of bases not matched to a gene: 7. CDR1 SGHVS and CDR2 FNYEAQ come from the germline V gene. This CDR3 has 15 residues. CDR3 coding DNA: TGTGCCAGCAGCCCAAGCGGGATGGGCTACAATGAGCAGTTCTTC. Encoded protein: CASSPSGMGYNEQFF.

The sample holds many counts of this clonotype. V is TRBV6-6 and J is TRBJ2-3; D is unclear. The CDR3 is made up of 11 amino acids. CDR1 and CDR2 (germline): MNHNY, SVGAGI (reference sequence). The V gene lost 2 bases and the J gene lost 5 bases, with 2 bases spanning the gap. This chain's CDR3 is CASSYVDTQYF. Here the CDR3 DNA reads TGTGCCAGCAGTTACGTAGATACGCAGTATTTT.

The chain has TRBV7-3 and TRBJ2-1, with 7 bases aligning to TRBD2. This CDR3 region has 17 residues. CDR1 SGHTA and CDR2 FQGTGA come from the germline V gene. Trimming took 4 bases from V and 2 from J; bases not matched to a gene: 11. The chain's CDR3 is CASSSDHLADPYNEQFF. The DNA for the CDR3 is TGTGCCAGCAGCTCCGACCACCTAGCGGATCCCTACAATGAGCAGTTCTTC.

This clonotype was counted many times. This chain links TRBV5-1 with TRBJ2-1, with 8 bases matching TRBD2. The CDR3 sequence is 12 residues long. Germline V gives CDR1 SGHRS, CDR2 YFSETQ. Trimming took 7 bases from V and 7 from J; bases not matched to a gene: 4. This CDR3 is CASRAGVNEQFF. CDR3 bases: TGCGCCAGCCGAGCGGGAGTAAATGAGCAGTTCTTC.

A few counts support this clonotype. V is TRBV29-1 and J is TRBJ1-1; D is unclear. The CDR3 length is 12 residues. Germline V lookup: CDR1 SQVTM, CDR2 ANQGSEA. Trimming shortened V by 6 bases and J by 4 bases, and 12 bases separated the two germline ends. CDR3 amino acids: CSVPDGLTEAFF. The CDR3 DNA sequence: TGCAGCGTCCCAGACGGACTCACTGAAGCTTTCTTT.

A few counts support this clonotype. The chain combines TRBV5-5 with TRBJ2-7; D is possibly TRBD2 (6 bases). V lost 4 bases and J lost 5, with 19 bases in between. The CDR3 is made up of 15 amino acids. CDR1 is SGHKS, CDR2 YYEKEE, per germline (reference sequence). The chain's CDR3 is CASSLGEDGSDEQYF. The CDR3 DNA follows: TGTGCCAGCAGCCTTGGAGAGGACGGGAGTGACGAGCAGTACTTC.

This clonotype turned up a few times. This chain connects TRBV24-1 to TRBJ2-3; D not certain. V was shortened by 2 bases and J by 4 bases, with 15 bases between the two germline ends. There are 16 residues in the CDR3. Per the germline V gene, CDR1 is KGHDR and CDR2 is SFDVKD. The CDR3: CATSDSPGLWADTQYF. CDR3 DNA: TGTGCCACCAGTGATTCTCCGGGCTTGTGGGCAGATACGCAGTATTTT.

This chain links TRBV11-2 with TRBJ2-1; 10 nucleotides agree with TRBD2. V was clipped by 0 bases and J by 5 bases; unmatched bases: 10. Per germline, CDR1 SGHAT and CDR2 FQNNGV. The CDR3 is made up of 18 amino acids. CDR3: CASSLDQISGGPHNEQFF. In DNA, the CDR3 is TGTGCCAGCAGCTTAGATCAAATTAGCGGGGGGCCACACAATGAGCAGTTCTTC.

There are a few counts of this clonotype. The chain carries TRBV9 and TRBJ2-2; D gene unclear. CDR3 length: 11 residues. Trimming left V 4 bases short and J 6 bases short, with 4 bases between. Germline values: CDR1 SGDLS, CDR2 YYNGEE. As DNA, the CDR3 is TGTGCCAGCAGCAACGCCGGGGAGCTGTTTTTT. Protein product: CASSNAGELFF.

Only a few counts were recorded for this clonotype. The V and J genes are TRBV7-6 and TRBJ2-5; the match to TRBD2 covers 7 bases. In germline, CDR1 is SGHVS, CDR2 FNYEAQ. The CDR3 consists of 14 residues. The V segment lost 5 bases and the J segment 1 base; nucleotides outside the gene matches: 4. This CDR3 reads CASSIGTTQETQYF. In nucleotides, the CDR3 is TGTGCCAGCAGCATCGGGACTACCCAAGAGACCCAGTACTTC.

The chain employs TRBV4-2 and TRBJ2-3; TRBD2 matches at 12 bases. CDR1 and CDR2 from the germline V gene are LGHNA and YNFKEQ. This CDR3 contains 19 residues. The trim removed 4 bases at V and 2 bases at J, leaving 13 bases unmatched. The CDR3 here is CASSPSFLAGGPVTDTQYF. In nucleotides, the CDR3 is TGTGCCAGCAGCCCCTCCTTCCTAGCGGGAGGGCCTGTCACAGATACGCAGTATTTT.

J is TRBJ1-1 and V is TRBV5-1; D possibly corresponds to TRBD1 (5 bases). The CDR3 covers 14 residues. The germline V gene encodes CDR1 SGHRS and CDR2 YFSETQ. Trimming cost V 7 bases and J 1 base, with 14 bases left between them. This chain's CDR3 is CASAGGGGNTEAFF. The CDR3 nucleotides are TGCGCCAGCGCCGGGGGAGGTGGGAACACTGAAGCTTTCTTT. Full variable domain (missing parts from reference TRBV5-1 and TRBJ1-1): KAGVTQTPRYLIKTRGQQVTLSCSPISGHRSVSWYQQTPGQGLQFLFEYFSETQRNKGNFPGRFSGRQFSNSRSEMNVSTLELGDSALYLCASAGGGGNTEAFFGQGTRLTVV.

This clonotype occurred many times. The chain carries TRBV7-9 and TRBJ2-5; 12 nucleotides align to TRBD2. CDR1 is SEHNR, CDR2 FQNEAQ, per germline (reference sequence). The CDR3 is 17 residues long. The V gene end was trimmed by 3 bases and the J gene end by 4 bases; junction bases not matched to a gene: 9. The CDR3 protein is CASSLALAGGIGETQYF. In nucleotides, the CDR3 is TGTGCCAGCAGCTTGGCGCTAGCGGGAGGGATTGGAGAGACCCAGTACTTC.

This clonotype was observed at least ten times. This chain joins TRBV7-9 and TRBJ2-1, with D possibly matching TRBD1 (6 bases). The V and J ends lost 5 bases and 8 bases respectively, with 10 bases between them. This CDR3 is 12 amino acids long. CDR1 SEHNR and CDR2 FQNEAQ come from the germline V gene (reference sequence). In DNA form, the CDR3 reads TGTGCCAGCAGCACAGGGATGGATGAGCAGTTCTTC. Translated, it gives CASSTGMDEQFF. Supplemented by reference TRBV7-9 and TRBJ2-1, the full variable domain reads DTGVSQNPRHKITKRGQNVTFRCDPISEHNRLYWYRQTLGQGPEFLTYFQNEAQLEKSRLLSDRFSAERPKGSFSTLEIQRTEQGDSAMYLCASSTGMDEQFFGPGTRLTVL.

This clonotype showed up just a few times. The rearrangement links TRBV5-6 to TRBJ1-2; perhaps TRBD1 as D (5 bases). Trimming left V 1 base short and J 7 bases short, with 20 bases between. From germline, CDR1 is SGHDT and CDR2 YYEEEE. CDR3 length equals 16 residues. This CDR3 is CASSLWGVGSAFGYTF. In DNA form, the CDR3 reads TGTGCCAGCAGCTTGTGGGGCGTGGGCAGCGCATTTGGCTACACCTTC.

This clonotype was seen a handful of times. The chain recombines TRBV27 with TRBJ2-7; 7 nucleotides match TRBD1. This CDR3 comprises 15 residues. Germline values: CDR1 MNHEY, CDR2 SMNVEV (reference sequence). Trimming removed 6 bases from V and 3 bases from J; junction bases left unmatched: 11. The CDR3 bases are TGTGCCAGCAGCTACACGCTCGGGACAGTCTACGAGCAGTACTTC. This encodes CASSYTLGTVYEQYF.